The 26 T cell receptor beta chains below all came from one sample that was sequenced in a study of T cell changes during pregnancy in multiple sclerosis. TCRdb's table, derived via immunoSEQ multiplex PCR, lists solely in-frame clones and lacks some. The repertoire holds approximately 41,000 clones, about 90% seen once, with more than 0.5% in the top ten. This specimen was CD4+ T cells from peripheral blood mononuclear cells, taken in the second trimester of pregnancy. The source is a female donor with multiple sclerosis, enrolled in a pregnancy study.

This chain joins TRBV2 and TRBJ2-7, with 8 bases fitting TRBD2. The CDR3 extends over 18 amino acids. J was trimmed by 3 bases and V by 4 bases; bases with no gene match: 17. Germline values: CDR1 SNHLY, CDR2 FYNNEI. The CDR3 region has the DNA TGTGCCAGCAGTGGGGGGACTAGTATCGGGAGCGCCAACTACGAGCAGTACTTC. Translated: CASSGGTSIGSANYEQYF. The full variable domain, its missing parts supplied by reference TRBV2 and TRBJ2-7, is EPEVTQTPSHQVTQMGQEVILRCVPISNHLYFYWYRQILGQKVEFLVSFYNNEISEKSEIFDDQFSVERPDGSNFTLKIRSTKLEDSAMYFCASSGGTSIGSANYEQYFGPGTRLTVT.

The genes are TRBV4-2 and TRBJ2-7; 8 bases are a match to TRBD2. Germline V gene data show CDR1 as LGHNA and CDR2 as YNFKEQ. The CDR3 is 16 amino acids. J lost 5 bases, V lost 2 bases, and 11 bases had no gene match. The CDR3 loop reads CASSQLGRGGRDEQYF. CDR3 bases: TGTGCCAGCAGCCAACTCGGGAGGGGAGGGAGGGACGAGCAGTACTTC.

The gene calls are TRBV4-3 and TRBJ1-5; D is unresolved. The germline V gene has CDR1 LGHNA and CDR2 YSLEER. This CDR3 is 13 amino acids long. The V and J ends lost 4 bases and 5 bases respectively, with 9 bases between them. The CDR3 DNA reads as TGCGCCAGCAGCCTCCGTTTCGATCAGCCCCAGCATTTT. Its translation is CASSLRFDQPQHF.

The rearrangement joins TRBV7-2 to TRBJ2-2; D call uncertain. Germline-derived CDR1 and CDR2 are SGHTA and FQGNSA. V was cut by 0 bases and J by 2 bases, with 4 bases left in between. This CDR3 comprises 14 residues. CDR3 sequence (DNA): TGTGCCAGCAGCTTAGCGAGAAACACCGGGGAGCTGTTTTTT. Translating it yields CASSLARNTGELFF.

The chain couples TRBV11-2 to TRBJ2-1, with TRBD2 as a possible D gene (5 bases). The CDR3 consists of 16 residues. Germline V gene sequence: CDR1 SGHAT, CDR2 FQNNGV. V shed 3 bases and J shed 9 bases, with 21 bases lying between them. CDR3 DNA sequence: TGTGCCAGCAGCTTCCGCGGCTGGAGTCATGAGGGTGAGCAGTTCTTC. This translates into CASSFRGWSHEGEQFF.

The chain links TRBV11-3 to TRBJ2-1; no clear D gene. Germline assignment: CDR1 SGHNT and CDR2 YENEEA. The V end was cut by 4 bases, the J end by 6 bases, with 13 bases between. The CDR3 has 14 residues. The CDR3 loop reads CASSSRRRSNEQFF. CDR3 coding DNA: TGTGCCAGCAGCTCACGAAGGAGAAGCAATGAGCAGTTCTTC.

This clone was seen only a few times. The genes are TRBV14 and TRBJ1-1; D not certain. The CDR3 has 16 residues. The germline V gene has CDR1 SGHDN and CDR2 FVKESK. V dropped 4 bases and J dropped 1 base, with 16 bases sitting between them. The CDR3 loop is CASSRRRISENTEAFF. The DNA of the CDR3 is TGTGCCAGCAGCCGAAGGAGGATCAGCGAGAACACTGAAGCTTTCTTT.

This clone has a handful of counts. CDR3 protein: CASSFIQGTGRPWTGELFF. In nucleotides, the CDR3 is TGTGCCAGCAGCTTTATCCAGGGGACCGGGCGCCCTTGGACCGGGGAGCTGTTTTTT. The chain uses TRBV7-9 and TRBJ2-2; weak D call: TRBD1 (6 bases). Looked up from germline, CDR1 is SEHNR and CDR2 is FQNEAQ (reference sequence). The V and J ends lost 3 bases and 5 bases respectively, with 25 bases between them. This CDR3 is built from 19 residues.

In DNA form, the CDR3 reads TGTGCCAGTAGTTCCCCGACAGGGGCCGGGGCCAACGTCCTGACTTTC. This gives the protein CASSSPTGAGANVLTF. The chain links TRBV19 to TRBJ2-6, with 8 bases that match TRBD1. CDR3 length: 16 amino acids. After removal of 5 bases from V and 4 bases from J, the junction contained 7 bases not matched to a gene. CDR1 and CDR2 (germline): LNHDA, SQIVND (reference sequence).

The CDR3 loop is CASSFLTGRAEAFF. CDR3 nucleotide sequence: TGCGCCAGCAGCTTCCTGACAGGAAGGGCTGAAGCTTTCTTT. This chain connects TRBV4-1 to TRBJ1-1; D might be TRBD1 (6 bases). Trimming left V 5 bases short and J 6 bases short, with 16 bases between. CDR3 length: 14 residues. The germline V gene has CDR1 MGHRA and CDR2 YSYEKL.

This clone has just a few counts. The chain joins TRBV2 to TRBJ1-1; 8 positions agree with TRBD1. The trim removed 6 bases at V and 2 bases at J, leaving 5 bases unmatched. The CDR3 has 14 amino acids. Germline CDR1 and CDR2: SNHLY and FYNNEI. The CDR3 DNA reads TGTGCCAGCAGAGACGGACAGGGAAACACTGAAGCTTTCTTT. This codes for CASRDGQGNTEAFF.

The V gene is TRBV6-5, the J gene TRBJ2-3; 7 positions agree with TRBD2. This CDR3 spans 13 amino acids. In germline, CDR1 is MNHEY, CDR2 SVGAGI. V was clipped by 6 bases and J by 1 base; unmatched bases: 1. The CDR3 loop is CASRSGGTDTQYF. The CDR3 region has the DNA TGTGCCAGCAGGAGCGGGGGCACAGATACGCAGTATTTT.

V usage is TRBV6-5 and J usage is TRBJ2-5, with a tentative D call TRBD1 (6 bases). The V and J ends lost 5 bases and 9 bases respectively, with 19 bases between them. CDR3 length: 14 residues. The germline gives CDR1 MNHEY, CDR2 SVGAGI. The CDR3 DNA is TGTGCCAGCAGTACGCAAGACAGGCTCGTGGCCCAGTACTTC. Protein: CASSTQDRLVAQYF.

This clone has only one observation. This sequence joins TRBV28 and TRBJ2-7, with 10 bases aligning to TRBD2. Germline-derived CDR1 and CDR2 are MDHEN and SYDVKM. This CDR3 comprises 13 residues. V dropped 6 bases and J dropped 7; count of bases not matched to a gene: 6. Written as DNA, the CDR3 is TGTGCCAGCAGAAGCGGGAGGGCCATTGAGCAGTACTTC. It specifies CASRSGRAIEQYF.

The rearrangement links TRBV6-6 to TRBJ1-4; D is unclear. V was trimmed by 5 bases and J by 3 bases, leaving 16 bases between them. Germline values: CDR1 MNHNY, CDR2 SVGAGI (reference sequence). This CDR3 contains 16 residues. For the CDR3, the DNA is TGTGCCAGCAGTCCCCGGACCCTCGGGGCTAATGAAAAACTGTTTTTT. This codes for CASSPRTLGANEKLFF.

The chain employs TRBV30 and TRBJ1-3; D not certain. Trimming removed 3 bases from V and 4 bases from J, with 13 bases in between. This CDR3 region has 14 residues. CDR1 and CDR2 from the germline V gene are GTSNPN and SVGIG (reference sequence). Written as DNA, the CDR3 is TGTGCCTGGAGCCTGGATCGCGGCGGAAACACCATATATTTT. Protein product: CAWSLDRGGNTIYF.

The genes are TRBV7-8 and TRBJ2-7; no definite D call. The CDR3 runs to 16 residues. Germline CDR1 is SGHVS and CDR2 is FQNEAQ. V lost 5 bases and J lost 1, with 18 bases in between. The CDR3: CASSAQKRWASYEQYF. The DNA of the CDR3 is TGTGCCAGCAGCGCGCAAAAAAGGTGGGCTTCCTACGAGCAGTACTTC.

The CDR3 loop reads CATSTGSSYNEQFF. For the CDR3, the DNA is TGTGCCACCAGTACTGGGAGCTCCTACAATGAGCAGTTCTTC. This chain connects TRBV15 to TRBJ2-1, with D tentatively TRBD2 (5 bases). V lost 6 bases and J lost 0, with 9 bases in between. This CDR3 region has 14 residues. The germline V gene has CDR1 LNHNV and CDR2 YYDKDF (reference sequence). Variable domain in full (rest from reference TRBV15 and TRBJ2-1): DAMVIQNPRYQVTQFGKPVTLSCSQTLNHNVMYWYQQKSSQAPKLLFHYYDKDFNNEADTPDNFQSRRPNTSFCFLDIRSPGLGDTAMYLCATSTGSSYNEQFFGPGTRLTVL.

The chain couples TRBV28 to TRBJ2-1; D unclear. This CDR3 is 15 amino acids long. Trimming shortened V by 3 bases and J by 6 bases, and 15 bases separated the two germline ends. Germline loops: CDR1 MDHEN, CDR2 SYDVKM. CDR3 residues: CASSFILRPRNEQFF. Written as DNA, the CDR3 is TGTGCCAGCAGTTTTATCCTGCGTCCACGCAATGAGCAGTTCTTC.

The DNA for the CDR3 is TGTGCCAGCAGGACAGGGGGCACCTACGAGCAGTACTTC. It specifies CASRTGGTYEQYF. The chain links TRBV28 to TRBJ2-7; 10 nucleotides line up with TRBD1. This CDR3 has 13 residues. J lost 2 bases, V lost 6 bases, and 1 base had no gene match. In germline, CDR1 is MDHEN, CDR2 SYDVKM. The variable domain in full, completed from reference TRBV28 and TRBJ2-7, reads DVKVTQSSRYLVKRTGEKVFLECVQDMDHENMFWYRQDPGLGLRLIYFSYDVKMKEKGDIPEGYSVSREKKERFSLILESASTNQTSMYLCASRTGGTYEQYFGPGTRLTVT.

J is TRBJ2-1 and V is TRBV18; D is unclear. The germline V gene has CDR1 KGHSH and CDR2 LQKENI. This CDR3 is 18 amino acids long. V lost 1 base and J lost 0, with 16 bases in between. The CDR3 sequence is CASSPLLPGISSYNEQFF. CDR3 in DNA: TGTGCCAGCTCACCACTACTCCCCGGTATAAGCTCCTACAATGAGCAGTTCTTC.

The chain combines TRBV2 with TRBJ2-1; D is possibly TRBD1 (5 bases). The germline CDR1 and CDR2 sequences are SNHLY and FYNNEI. The V end lost 4 bases, the J end lost 3 bases, and 13 bases lay between the germline ends. The CDR3 extends over 15 amino acids. DNA for the CDR3: TGTGCCAGCAGTGGTCAGGGCCTTAACTACAATGAGCAGTTCTTC. It translates to CASSGQGLNYNEQFF. Drawing the rest from reference TRBV2 and TRBJ2-1, the complete variable domain is EPEVTQTPSHQVTQMGQEVILRCVPISNHLYFYWYRQILGQKVEFLVSFYNNEISEKSEIFDDQFSVERPDGSNFTLKIRSTKLEDSAMYFCASSGQGLNYNEQFFGPGTRLTVL.

The rearrangement joins TRBV5-1 to TRBJ2-2; the D gene is possibly TRBD1 (6 bases). The germline gives CDR1 SGHRS, CDR2 YFSETQ. The CDR3 is made up of 15 amino acids. The V gene lost 7 bases and the J gene lost 0 bases, with 13 bases spanning the gap. The CDR3 region is CASSGTTANTGELFF. The CDR3 DNA reads TGCGCCAGCTCCGGGACAACCGCGAACACCGGGGAGCTGTTTTTT.

The chain employs TRBV11-3 and TRBJ1-4; D is undetermined. V was shortened by 1 base and J by 0 bases, with 6 bases between the two germline ends. CDR3 length: 15 amino acids. Per germline, CDR1 SGHNT and CDR2 YENEEA. The CDR3 region has the DNA TGTGCCAGCAGCTTAGGGGCAACAACTAATGAAAAACTGTTTTTT. This gives the protein CASSLGATTNEKLFF.

This chain connects TRBV28 to TRBJ1-1, with D possibly matching TRBD1 (6 bases). The V gene lost 7 bases and the J gene lost 1 base, with 16 bases spanning the gap. This CDR3 region has 15 residues. Germline V CDR1 and CDR2: MDHEN, SYDVKM. The CDR3 DNA follows: TGTGCCAGCACCTCCTCCTGGGGGCGGAACACTGAAGCTTTCTTT. It is translated as CASTSSWGRNTEAFF.

The chain has TRBV4-1 and TRBJ2-3; 9 nucleotides match TRBD1. The germline V gene has CDR1 MGHRA and CDR2 YSYEKL. After removal of 3 bases from V and 6 bases from J, the junction contained 10 bases not matched to a gene. The CDR3 extends over 16 amino acids. CDR3 coding DNA: TGCGCCAGCAGCCAGACCCAGGACAGGGGAATGGATACGCAGTATTTT. It yields the protein CASSQTQDRGMDTQYF.